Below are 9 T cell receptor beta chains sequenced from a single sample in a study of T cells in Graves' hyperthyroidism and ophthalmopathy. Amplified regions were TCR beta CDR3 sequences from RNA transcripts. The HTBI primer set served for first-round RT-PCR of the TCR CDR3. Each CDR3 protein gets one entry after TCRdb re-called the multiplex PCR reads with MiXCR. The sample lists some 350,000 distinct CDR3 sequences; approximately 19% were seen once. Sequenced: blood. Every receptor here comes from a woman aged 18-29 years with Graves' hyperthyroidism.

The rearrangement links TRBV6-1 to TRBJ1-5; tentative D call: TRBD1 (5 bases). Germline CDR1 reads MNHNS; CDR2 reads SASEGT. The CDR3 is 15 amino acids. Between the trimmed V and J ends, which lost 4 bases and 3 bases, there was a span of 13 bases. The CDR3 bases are TGTGCCAGCAGTGCGACGAGGACATACAATCAGCCCCAGCATTTT. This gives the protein CASSATRTYNQPQHF.

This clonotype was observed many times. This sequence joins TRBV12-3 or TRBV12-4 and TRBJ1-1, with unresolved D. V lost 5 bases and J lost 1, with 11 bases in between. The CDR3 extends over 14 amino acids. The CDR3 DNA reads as TGTGCCAGCAGTACCCGCCCGGCGAACACTGAAGCTTTCTTT. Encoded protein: CASSTRPANTEAFF.

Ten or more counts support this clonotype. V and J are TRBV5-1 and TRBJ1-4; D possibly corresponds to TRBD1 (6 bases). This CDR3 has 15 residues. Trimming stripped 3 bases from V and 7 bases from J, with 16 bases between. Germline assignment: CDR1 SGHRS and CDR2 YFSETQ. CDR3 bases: TGCGCCAGCAGCTACAGGGCGGACCTAAGTGAAAAACTGTTTTTT. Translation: CASSYRADLSEKLFF. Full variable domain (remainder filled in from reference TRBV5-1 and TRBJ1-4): KAGVTQTPRYLIKTRGQQVTLSCSPISGHRSVSWYQQTPGQGLQFLFEYFSETQRNKGNFPGRFSGRQFSNSRSEMNVSTLELGDSALYLCASSYRADLSEKLFFGSGTQLSVL.

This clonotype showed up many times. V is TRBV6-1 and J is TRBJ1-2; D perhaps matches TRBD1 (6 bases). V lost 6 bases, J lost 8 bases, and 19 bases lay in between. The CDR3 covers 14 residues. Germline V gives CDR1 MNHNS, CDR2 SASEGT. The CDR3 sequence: CASRKGGTGVGYTF. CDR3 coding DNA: TGTGCCAGCAGGAAAGGGGGGACGGGGGTCGGCTACACCTTC.

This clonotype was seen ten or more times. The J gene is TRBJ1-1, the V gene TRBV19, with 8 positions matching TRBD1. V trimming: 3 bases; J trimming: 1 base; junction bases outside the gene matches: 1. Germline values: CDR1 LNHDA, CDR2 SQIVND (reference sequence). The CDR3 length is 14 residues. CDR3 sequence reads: CASSIGTGNTEAFF. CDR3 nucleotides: TGTGCCAGTAGTATCGGGACAGGGAACACTGAAGCTTTCTTT.

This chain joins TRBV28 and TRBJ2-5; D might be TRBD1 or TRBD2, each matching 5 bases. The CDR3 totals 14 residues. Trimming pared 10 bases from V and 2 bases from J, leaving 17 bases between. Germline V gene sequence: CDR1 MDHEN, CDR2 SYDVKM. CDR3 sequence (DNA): TGTGCCACCCGCAATGAGGGGAATCAAGAGACCCAGTACTTC. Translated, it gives CATRNEGNQETQYF.

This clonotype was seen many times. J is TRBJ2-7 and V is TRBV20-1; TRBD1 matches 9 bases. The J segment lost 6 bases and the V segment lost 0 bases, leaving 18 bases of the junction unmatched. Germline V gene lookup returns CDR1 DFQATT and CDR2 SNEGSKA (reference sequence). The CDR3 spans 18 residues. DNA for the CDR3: TGCAGTGCTAGAGATCCTTTCCCTTGGGGACAGGGAAACGTCGAGCAGTACTTC. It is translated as CSARDPFPWGQGNVEQYF.

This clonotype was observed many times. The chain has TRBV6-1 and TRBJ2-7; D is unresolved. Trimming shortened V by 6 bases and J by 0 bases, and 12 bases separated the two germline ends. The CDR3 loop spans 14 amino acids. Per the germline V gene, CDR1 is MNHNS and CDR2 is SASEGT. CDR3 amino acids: CASSLQDGSYEQYF. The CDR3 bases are TGTGCCAGCAGCCTCCAGGACGGCTCCTACGAGCAGTACTTC.

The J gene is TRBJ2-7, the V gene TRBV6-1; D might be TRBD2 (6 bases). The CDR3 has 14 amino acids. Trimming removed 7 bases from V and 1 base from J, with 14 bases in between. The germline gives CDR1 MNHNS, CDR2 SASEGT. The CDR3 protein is CASKPSGGSYEQYF. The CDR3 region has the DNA TGTGCCAGCAAACCCTCCGGGGGATCCTACGAGCAGTACTTC.